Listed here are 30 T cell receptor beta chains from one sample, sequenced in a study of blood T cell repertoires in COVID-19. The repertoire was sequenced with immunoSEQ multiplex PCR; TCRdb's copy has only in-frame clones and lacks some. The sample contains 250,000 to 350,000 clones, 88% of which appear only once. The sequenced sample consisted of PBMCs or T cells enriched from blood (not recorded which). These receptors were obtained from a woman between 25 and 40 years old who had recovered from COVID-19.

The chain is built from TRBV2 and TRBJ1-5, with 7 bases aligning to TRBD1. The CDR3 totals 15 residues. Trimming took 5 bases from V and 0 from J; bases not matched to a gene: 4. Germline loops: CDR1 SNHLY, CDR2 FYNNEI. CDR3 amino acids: CASSRDRLSNQPQHF. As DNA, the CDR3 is TGTGCCAGCAGTCGGGACAGACTTAGCAATCAGCCCCAGCATTTT.

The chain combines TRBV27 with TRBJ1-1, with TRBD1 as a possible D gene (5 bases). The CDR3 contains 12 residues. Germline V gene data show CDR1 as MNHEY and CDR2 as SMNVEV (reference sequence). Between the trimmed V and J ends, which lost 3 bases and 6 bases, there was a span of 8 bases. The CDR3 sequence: CASSFWGAEAFF. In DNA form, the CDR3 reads TGTGCCAGCAGTTTCTGGGGGGCTGAAGCTTTCTTT.

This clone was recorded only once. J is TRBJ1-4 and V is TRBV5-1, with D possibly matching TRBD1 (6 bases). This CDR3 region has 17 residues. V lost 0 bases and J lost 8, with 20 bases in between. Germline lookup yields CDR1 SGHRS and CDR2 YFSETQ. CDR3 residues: CASSLGDISSVNEKLFF. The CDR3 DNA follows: TGCGCCAGCAGCTTGGGGGACATCTCCTCCGTGAACGAAAAACTGTTTTTT. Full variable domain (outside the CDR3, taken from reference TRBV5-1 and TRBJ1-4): KAGVTQTPRYLIKTRGQQVTLSCSPISGHRSVSWYQQTPGQGLQFLFEYFSETQRNKGNFPGRFSGRQFSNSRSEMNVSTLELGDSALYLCASSLGDISSVNEKLFFGSGTQLSVL.

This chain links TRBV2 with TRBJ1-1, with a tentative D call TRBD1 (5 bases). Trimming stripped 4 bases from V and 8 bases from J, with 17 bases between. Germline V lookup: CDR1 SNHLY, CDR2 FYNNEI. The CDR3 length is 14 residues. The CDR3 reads CASSVPRRTSEAFF. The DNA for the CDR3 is TGTGCCAGCAGTGTACCGCGACGGACATCCGAAGCTTTCTTT.

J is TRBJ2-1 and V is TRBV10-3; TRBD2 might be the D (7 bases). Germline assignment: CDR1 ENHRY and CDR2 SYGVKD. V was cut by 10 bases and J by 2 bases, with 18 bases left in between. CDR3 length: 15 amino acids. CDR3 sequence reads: CATRGARGTYNEQFF. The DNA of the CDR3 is TGTGCCACCCGGGGGGCCAGAGGTACCTACAATGAGCAGTTCTTC.

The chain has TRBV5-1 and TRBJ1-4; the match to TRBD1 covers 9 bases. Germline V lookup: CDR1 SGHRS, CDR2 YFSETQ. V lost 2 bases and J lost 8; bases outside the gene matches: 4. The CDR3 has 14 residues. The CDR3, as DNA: TGCGCCAGCAGCTTACAGGGGGCTGACGAAAAACTGTTTTTT. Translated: CASSLQGADEKLFF.

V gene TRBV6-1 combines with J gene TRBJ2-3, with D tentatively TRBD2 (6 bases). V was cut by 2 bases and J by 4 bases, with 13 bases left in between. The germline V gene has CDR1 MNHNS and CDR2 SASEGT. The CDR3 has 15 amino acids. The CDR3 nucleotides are TGTGCCAGCAGTGAACGACTAGAGTCTGCAGATACGCAGTATTTT. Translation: CASSERLESADTQYF.

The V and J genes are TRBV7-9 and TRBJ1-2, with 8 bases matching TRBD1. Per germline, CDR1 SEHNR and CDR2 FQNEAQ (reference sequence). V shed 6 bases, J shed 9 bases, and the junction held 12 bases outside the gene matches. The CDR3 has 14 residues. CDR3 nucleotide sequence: TGTGCCAGCAGACCGCCGGGACAGGTTGACCGCTACACCTTC. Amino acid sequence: CASRPPGQVDRYTF. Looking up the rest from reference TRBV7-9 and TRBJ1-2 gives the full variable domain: DTGVSQNPRHKITKRGQNVTFRCDPISEHNRLYWYRQTLGQGPEFLTYFQNEAQLEKSRLLSDRFSAERPKGSFSTLEIQRTEQGDSAMYLCASRPPGQVDRYTFGSGTRLTVV.

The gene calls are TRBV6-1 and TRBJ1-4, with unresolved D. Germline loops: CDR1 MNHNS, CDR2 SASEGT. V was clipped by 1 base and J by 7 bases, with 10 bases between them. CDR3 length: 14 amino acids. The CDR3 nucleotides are TGTGCCAGCAGTGAAGTTCCTTTGGCTGAAAAACTGTTTTTT. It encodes CASSEVPLAEKLFF.

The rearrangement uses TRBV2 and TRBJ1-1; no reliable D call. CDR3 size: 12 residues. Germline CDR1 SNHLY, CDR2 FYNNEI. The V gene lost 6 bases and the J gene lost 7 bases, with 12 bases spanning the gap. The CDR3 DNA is TGTGCCAGCAGCACCCAAACAGTTGAAGCTTTCTTT. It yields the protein CASSTQTVEAFF.

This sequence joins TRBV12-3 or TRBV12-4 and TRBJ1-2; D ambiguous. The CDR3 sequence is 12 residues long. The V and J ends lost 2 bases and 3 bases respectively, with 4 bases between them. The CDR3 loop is CASSLTDYGYTF. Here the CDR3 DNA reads TGTGCCAGCAGTTTAACAGACTATGGCTACACCTTC.

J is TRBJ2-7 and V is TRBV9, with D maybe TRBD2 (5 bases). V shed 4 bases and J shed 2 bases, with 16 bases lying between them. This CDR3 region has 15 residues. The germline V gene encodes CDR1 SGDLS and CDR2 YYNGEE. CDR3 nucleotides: TGTGCCAGCAGCCGCACCCCGGGATTGACCTACGAGCAGTACTTC. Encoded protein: CASSRTPGLTYEQYF.

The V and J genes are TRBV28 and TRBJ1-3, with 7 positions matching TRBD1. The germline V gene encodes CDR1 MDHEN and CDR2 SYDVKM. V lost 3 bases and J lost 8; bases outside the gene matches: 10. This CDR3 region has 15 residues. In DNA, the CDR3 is TGTGCCAGCAGTTTCCCCCCAGGGGGTAAGGACACCATATATTTT. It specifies CASSFPPGGKDTIYF.

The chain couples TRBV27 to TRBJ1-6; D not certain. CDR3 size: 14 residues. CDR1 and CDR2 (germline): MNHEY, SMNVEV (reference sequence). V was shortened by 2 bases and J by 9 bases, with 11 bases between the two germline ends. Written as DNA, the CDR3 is TGTGCCAGCAGTTTAACCGGGTCCCTTTCACCCCTCCACTTT. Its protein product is CASSLTGSLSPLHF.

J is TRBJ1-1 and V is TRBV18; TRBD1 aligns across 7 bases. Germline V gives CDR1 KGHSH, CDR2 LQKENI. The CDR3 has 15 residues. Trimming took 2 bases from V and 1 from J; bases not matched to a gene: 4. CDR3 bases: TGTGCCAGCTCACCAATACAGGGGAGGAACACTGAAGCTTTCTTT. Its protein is CASSPIQGRNTEAFF. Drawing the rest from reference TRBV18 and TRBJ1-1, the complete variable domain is NAGVMQNPRHLVRRRGQEARLRCSPMKGHSHVYWYRQLPEEGLKFMVYLQKENIIDESGMPKERFSAEFPKEGPSILRIQQVVRGDSAAYFCASSPIQGRNTEAFFGQGTRLTVV.

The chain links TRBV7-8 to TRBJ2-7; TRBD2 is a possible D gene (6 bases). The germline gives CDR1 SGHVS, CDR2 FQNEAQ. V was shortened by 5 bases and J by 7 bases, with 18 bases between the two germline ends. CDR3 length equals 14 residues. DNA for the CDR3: TGTGCCAGCAGCCTTACCGGGAGACCTCTGGAGCAGTACTTC. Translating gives CASSLTGRPLEQYF. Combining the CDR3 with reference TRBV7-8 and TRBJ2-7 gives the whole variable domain GAGVSQSPRYKVAKRGQDVALRCDPISGHVSLFWYQQALGQGPEFLTYFQNEAQLDKSGLPSDRFFAERPEGSVSTLKIQRTQQEDSAVYLCASSLTGRPLEQYFGPGTRLTVT.

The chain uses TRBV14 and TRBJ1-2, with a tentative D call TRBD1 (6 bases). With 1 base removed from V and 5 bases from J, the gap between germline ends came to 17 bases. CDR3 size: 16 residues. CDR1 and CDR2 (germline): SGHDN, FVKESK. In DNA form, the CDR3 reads TGTGCCAGCAGCCAAGCGATCCGGACAGCAGAATATGGCTACACCTTC. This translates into CASSQAIRTAEYGYTF.

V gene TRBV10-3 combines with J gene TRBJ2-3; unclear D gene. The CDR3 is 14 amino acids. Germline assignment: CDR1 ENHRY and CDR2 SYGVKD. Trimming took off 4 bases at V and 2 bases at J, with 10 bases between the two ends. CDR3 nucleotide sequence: TGTGCCATCAGTGCCCGCGGAAACACAGATACGCAGTATTTT. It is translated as CAISARGNTDTQYF.

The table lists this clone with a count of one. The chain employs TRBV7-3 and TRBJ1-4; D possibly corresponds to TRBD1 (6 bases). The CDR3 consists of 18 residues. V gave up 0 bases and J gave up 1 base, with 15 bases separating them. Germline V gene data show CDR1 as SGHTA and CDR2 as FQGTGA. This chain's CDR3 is CASSLTFEPGVTNEKLFF. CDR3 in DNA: TGTGCCAGCAGCTTAACCTTCGAGCCAGGGGTAACTAATGAAAAACTGTTTTTT. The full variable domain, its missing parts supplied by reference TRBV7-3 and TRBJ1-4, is GAGVSQTPSNKVTEKGKYVELRCDPISGHTALYWYRQSLGQGPEFLIYFQGTGAADDSGLPNDRFFAVRPEGSVSTLKIQRTERGDSAVYLCASSLTFEPGVTNEKLFFGSGTQLSVL.

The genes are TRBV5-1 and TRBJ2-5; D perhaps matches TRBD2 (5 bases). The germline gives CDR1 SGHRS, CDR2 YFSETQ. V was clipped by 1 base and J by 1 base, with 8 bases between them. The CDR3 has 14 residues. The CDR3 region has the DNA TGCGCCAGCAGCTTGAGAGGGTTCCAAGAGACCCAGTACTTC. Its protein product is CASSLRGFQETQYF.

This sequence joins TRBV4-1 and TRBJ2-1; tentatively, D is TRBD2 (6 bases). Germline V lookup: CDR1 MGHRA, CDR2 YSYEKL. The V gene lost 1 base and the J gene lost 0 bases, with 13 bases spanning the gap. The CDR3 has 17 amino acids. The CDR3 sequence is CASSQVARGNSYNEQFF. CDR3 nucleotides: TGCGCCAGCAGCCAAGTAGCGCGGGGTAACTCCTACAATGAGCAGTTCTTC.

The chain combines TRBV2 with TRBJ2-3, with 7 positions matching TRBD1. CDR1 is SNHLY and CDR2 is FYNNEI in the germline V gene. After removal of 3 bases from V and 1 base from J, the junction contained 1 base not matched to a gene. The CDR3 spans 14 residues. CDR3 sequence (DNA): TGTGCCAGCAGTGAGCAGGGGGGCACAGATACGCAGTATTTT. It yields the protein CASSEQGGTDTQYF.

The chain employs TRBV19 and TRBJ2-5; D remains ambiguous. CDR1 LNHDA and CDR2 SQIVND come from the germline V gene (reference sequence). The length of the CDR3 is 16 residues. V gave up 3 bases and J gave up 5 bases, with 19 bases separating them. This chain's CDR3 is CASSILVGLGPETQYF. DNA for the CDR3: TGTGCCAGTAGTATCTTAGTGGGTCTAGGTCCGGAGACCCAGTACTTC.

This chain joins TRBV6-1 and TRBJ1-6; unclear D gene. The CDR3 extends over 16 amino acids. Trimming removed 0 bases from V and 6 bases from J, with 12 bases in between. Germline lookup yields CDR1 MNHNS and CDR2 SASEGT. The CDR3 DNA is TGTGCCAGCAGTGAAGCAACGGTTCCCCTTAATTCACCCCTCCACTTT. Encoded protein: CASSEATVPLNSPLHF.

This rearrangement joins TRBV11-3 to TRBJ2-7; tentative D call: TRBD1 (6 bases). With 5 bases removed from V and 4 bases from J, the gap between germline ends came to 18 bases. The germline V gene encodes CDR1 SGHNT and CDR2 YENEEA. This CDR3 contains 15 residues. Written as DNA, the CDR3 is TGTGCCAGCAGCAAACCTGACAGGCCCCAATACGAGCAGTACTTC. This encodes CASSKPDRPQYEQYF.

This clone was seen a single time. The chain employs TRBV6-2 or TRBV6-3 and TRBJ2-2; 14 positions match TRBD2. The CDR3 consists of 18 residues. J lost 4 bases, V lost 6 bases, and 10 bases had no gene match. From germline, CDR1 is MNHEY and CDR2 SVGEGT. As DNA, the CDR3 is TGTGCCAGCAGCCCTCGACTAGCGGGGGGGCACAGCACCGGGGAGCTGTTTTTT. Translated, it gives CASSPRLAGGHSTGELFF.

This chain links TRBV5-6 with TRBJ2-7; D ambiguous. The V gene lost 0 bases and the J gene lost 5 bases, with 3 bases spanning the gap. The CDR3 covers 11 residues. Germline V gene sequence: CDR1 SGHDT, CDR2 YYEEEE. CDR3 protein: CASSLGHEQYF. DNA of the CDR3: TGTGCCAGCAGCTTGGGGCACGAGCAGTACTTC.

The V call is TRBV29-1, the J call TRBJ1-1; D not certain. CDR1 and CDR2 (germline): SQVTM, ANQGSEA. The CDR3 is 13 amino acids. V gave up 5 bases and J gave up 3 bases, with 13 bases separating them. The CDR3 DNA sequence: TGCAGCGTTAGAGGTCCCGGGGACACTGAAGCTTTCTTT. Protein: CSVRGPGDTEAFF.

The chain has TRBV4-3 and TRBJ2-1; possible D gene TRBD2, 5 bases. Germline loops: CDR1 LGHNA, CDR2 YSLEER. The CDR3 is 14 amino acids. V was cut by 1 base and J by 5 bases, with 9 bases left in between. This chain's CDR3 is CASSQVWGDNEQFF. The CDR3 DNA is TGCGCCAGCAGCCAAGTATGGGGAGACAATGAGCAGTTCTTC.

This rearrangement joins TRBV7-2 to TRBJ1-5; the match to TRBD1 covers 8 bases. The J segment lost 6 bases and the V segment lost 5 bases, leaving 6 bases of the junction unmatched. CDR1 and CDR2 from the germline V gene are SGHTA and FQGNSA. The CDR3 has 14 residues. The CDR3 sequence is CASSPDRVTQPQHF. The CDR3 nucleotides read TGTGCCAGCAGCCCGGACAGGGTTACTCAGCCCCAGCATTTT.